This T cell receptor beta chain was sequenced during a study of blood T cell repertoires in COVID-19. Study as a whole: Sample material is recorded as cDNA or gDNA derived from T cells, B-cell-depleted T cells, or PBMCs.

Source study methods: Estimated nucleated cell counts came from reference gene primer amplification. Using immunoSEQ multiplex PCR, the repertoire was profiled, and TCRdb retains in-frame clones only, with some absent. V and J calls and clone size are copied from that table; D and trimming were computed from the DNA. The table includes about 250,000 clones, nearly 90% detected once. V lost 0 bases to trimming and J lost 4 bases; unmatched junction nucleotides: 6. The germline CDR1 and CDR2 sequences are SEHNR and FQNEAQ (reference sequence). The CDR3 has 17 residues. The clonotype originates from a man aged 18 to 29 with active or convalescent COVID-19. Sample: peripheral blood. The V call is TRBV7-9, the J call TRBJ1-4; 9 nucleotides match TRBD1. CDR3 residues: CASSLANRGRDNEKLFF. In nucleotides, the CDR3 is TGTGCCAGCAGCTTAGCTAACAGGGGGCGCGATAATGAAAAACTGTTTTTT.